The clone carrying this T cell receptor (beta chain) was seen a few times. This entry belongs to a study of T cell changes during pregnancy in multiple sclerosis. Libraries were prepared by immunoSEQ multiplex PCR; TCRdb keeps only in-frame clonotypes and omits some of them. The table has about 52,000 clones, around 94% seen once. Germline lookup yields CDR1 WSHSY and CDR2 SAAADI. The CDR3 extends over 14 amino acids. The trim removed 6 bases at V and 0 bases at J, leaving 2 bases unmatched. The V and J genes are TRBV10-2 and TRBJ1-1, with 9 bases that match TRBD1. This material consisted of CD4+ T cells from peripheral blood mononuclear cells, taken before pregnancy. This receptor was obtained from a female donor with multiple sclerosis, enrolled in a pregnancy study. Here the CDR3 reads CASSRTGVNTEAFF. Here the CDR3 DNA reads TGCGCCAGCAGCCGGACAGGGGTGAACACTGAAGCTTTCTTT.